The source of this T cell receptor beta chain is a study of cytomegalovirus exposure and HLA in healthy donors. Study in general: In an early release, HLA-typed donors contributed tens of millions of unique TCR sequences.

Whole-study results and caveats: Later analysis suggested links between common viral pathogens and several top significant clusters. Fewer N-insertions than the roughly 600-donor mean were reportedly shown by an Asian-associated ancestry cluster in a later analysis. Usually a TCR sequence was rare, but some public TCRs were found in many donors.

Primers included in the PCR were 60 Vbeta and 13 Jbeta primers. Assay: immunoSEQ multiplex PCR; the TCRdb copy retains only in-frame clones and omits some. Among approximately 140,000 clones, roughly 73% were seen once, and the ten largest hold approximately 15%. To note about this clone: Its antigen is unidentified.

The CDR3 extends over 17 amino acids. Germline trimming cut 4 bases from V and 7 bases from J; bases unmatched to any gene: 11. Germline loops: CDR1 SGHNT, CDR2 YYREEE (reference sequence). The receptor comes from a human donor in good health. The V gene is TRBV5-4, the J gene TRBJ2-2; 12 bases line up with TRBD2. Sequenced material: PBMCs. CDR3 sequence reads: CASSHDPSGGAIGELFF. The CDR3 nucleotides read TGTGCCAGCAGCCATGACCCTAGCGGGGGGGCCATCGGGGAGCTGTTTTTT.